This is a list of T cell receptor beta chains from one sample in a study of blood T cell repertoires in COVID-19. Measured with immunoSEQ multiplex PCR; TCRdb has only the in-frame clones, and not every one. The data show roughly 290,000 clones, 70% to 85% seen once. Sample: peripheral blood. The receptors originated from a human donor with COVID-19, enrolled during active disease. The donor label of this sample is uncertain. Both conserved end residues are part of each CDR3. Fields, in order: CDR3 protein, CDR3 DNA, J gene, D gene, clone size, V gene. D genes are given only for firm matches. For some rows the clone size is stated as once, few or many, or as a class when expanded; others skip it.

CASSHPDRGKGYGYTF,TGTGCCAGCAGCCATCCGGACAGGGGGAAGGGCTATGGCTACACCTTC,TRBJ1-2,TRBD1,.,TRBV3-1/TRBV3-2
CAIQDSSNQPQHF,TGTGCCATCCAGGACAGTAGCAATCAGCCCCAGCATTTT,TRBJ1-5,.,.,TRBV10-3
CASSLLAGVETQYF,TGCGCCAGCAGCCTACTAGCGGGAGTGGAGACCCAGTACTTC,TRBJ2-5,TRBD2,few,TRBV4-1
CASSASGRSRLQETQYF,TGTGCCAGCAGCGCGAGCGGGAGGAGCCGACTTCAAGAGACCCAGTACTTC,TRBJ2-5,TRBD2,.,TRBV7-9
CASSLRGMNTEAFF,TGTGCCAGCAGCCTCAGGGGCATGAACACTGAAGCTTTCTTT,TRBJ1-1,.,.,TRBV6-2/TRBV6-3
CASSLIQGHLSSANEQFF,TGTGCCAGCAGTTTGATCCAGGGACACCTAAGCTCAGCCAATGAGCAGTTCTTC,TRBJ2-1,.,.,TRBV27
CASDGRGKAFF,TGTGCCAGCGACGGCCGGGGGAAAGCTTTCTTT,TRBJ1-1,.,.,TRBV19
CASSLGVAVNYGYTF,TGTGCCAGCAGCTTAGGGGTAGCAGTAAACTATGGCTACACCTTC,TRBJ1-2,.,.,TRBV7-2
CASSFDRVNQPQHF,TGTGCCAGCAGCTTCGACAGAGTCAATCAGCCCCAGCATTTT,TRBJ1-5,.,.,TRBV7-8
CASSQAGGRWDTQYF,TGCGCCAGCAGCCAAGCTGGGGGGAGGTGGGATACGCAGTATTTT,TRBJ2-3,.,.,TRBV4-1
CATSDARGTDTQYF,TGTGCCACCAGTGATGCCAGGGGCACAGATACGCAGTATTTT,TRBJ2-3,.,.,TRBV24-1
CASSPGAAYEQYF,TGTGCCAGCTCACCGGGGGCGGCTTACGAGCAGTACTTC,TRBJ2-7,.,once,TRBV18
CASNRETEAFF,TGTGCCAGTAATCGGGAGACTGAAGCTTTCTTT,TRBJ1-1,.,.,TRBV19
CASSLRGLATDTQYF,TGTGCCAGCAGCTTAAGGGGACTGGCCACAGATACGCAGTATTTT,TRBJ2-3,.,.,TRBV7-3
CASSLAEGLGEQYF,TGCGCCAGCAGCTTGGCCGAGGGACTAGGCGAGCAGTACTTC,TRBJ2-7,TRBD2,.,TRBV5-1
CASSSSDYRYEQYF,TGTGCCAGCAGTTCCTCCGACTACCGCTACGAGCAGTACTTC,TRBJ2-7,.,.,TRBV28
CASSDGLLSNQPQHF,TGTGCCAGCAGTGACGGTCTATTGAGCAATCAGCCCCAGCATTTT,TRBJ1-5,.,once,TRBV6-1
CASSVVSWRTGRGYGYTF,TGTGCCAGCAGCGTAGTTTCCTGGAGGACAGGCCGAGGCTATGGCTACACCTTC,TRBJ1-2,TRBD1,.,TRBV9
CSVALTGESTEAFF,TGCAGCGTTGCTCTAACAGGGGAGAGCACTGAAGCTTTCTTT,TRBJ1-1,TRBD1,.,TRBV29-1
CASKTAGTSTYEQYF,TGTGCCAGCAAAACCGCCGGGACTTCCACCTACGAGCAGTACTTC,TRBJ2-7,.,.,TRBV28
CASSPDRGYEQFF,TGTGCCAGCAGCCCGGACAGGGGCTATGAGCAGTTCTTC,TRBJ2-1,.,.,TRBV21-1
CASSDDRYNEQFF,TGTGCCAGCAGCGACGACAGGTACAATGAGCAGTTCTTC,TRBJ2-1,.,.,TRBV7-9
CASRPDRNYGYTF,TGTGCCAGCAGACCTGACAGGAACTATGGCTACACCTTC,TRBJ1-2,.,.,TRBV28
CASSEAGLAGTDTQYF,TGTGCCAGCAGTGAAGCGGGACTAGCGGGCACAGATACGCAGTATTTT,TRBJ2-3,TRBD2,.,TRBV6-1
CSVEGGETQYF,TGCAGCGTTGAGGGGGGAGAGACCCAGTACTTC,TRBJ2-5,.,.,TRBV29-1
CASSLRQGLWYGYTF,TGTGCCAGCAGTTTAAGGCAGGGATTATGGTATGGCTACACCTTC,TRBJ1-2,.,.,TRBV28
CAWSRLIGGKTNEKLFF,TGTGCCTGGAGTCGTCTTATAGGCGGGAAAACTAATGAAAAACTGTTTTTT,TRBJ1-4,.,.,TRBV30
CASSPQGAGIYGYTF,TGTGCCAGCAGCCCGCAGGGAGCGGGGATATATGGCTACACCTTC,TRBJ1-2,.,.,TRBV14
CASSHTTTDTQYF,TGTGCCAGCAGCCATACTACCACAGATACGCAGTATTTT,TRBJ2-3,.,.,TRBV3-1/TRBV3-2
CASSLGLAGYEQFF,TGCGCCAGCAGCTTGGGACTAGCGGGATATGAGCAGTTCTTC,TRBJ2-1,TRBD2,.,TRBV5-1
CASSRSAGHNEKLFF,TGTGCCAGCTCACGATCGGCAGGCCATAATGAAAAACTGTTTTTT,TRBJ1-4,.,.,TRBV18
CASSLSGRQSYNEQFF,TGTGCCAGCAGCTTATCCGGGAGGCAATCCTACAATGAGCAGTTCTTC,TRBJ2-1,TRBD2,.,TRBV7-3
CASSPGLAGGMVAAGANVLTF,TGTGCCAGTAGTCCGGGACTAGCGGGAGGGATGGTGGCTGCTGGGGCCAACGTCCTGACTTTC,TRBJ2-6,TRBD2,.,TRBV19
CSVEWERVVYNEQFF,TGCAGCGTTGAGTGGGAGCGGGTCGTCTACAATGAGCAGTTCTTC,TRBJ2-1,.,.,TRBV29-1
CASSLDRGLLITGAFF,TGTGCCAGCAGCTTGGACAGGGGTTTGCTTATAACAGGGGCTTTCTTT,TRBJ1-1,TRBD1,once,TRBV5-6
CASSVSPGQGTGSPLHF,TGTGCCAGCAGCGTATCTCCGGGACAGGGGACTGGTTCACCCCTCCACTTT,TRBJ1-6,TRBD1,.,TRBV9
CASTRDRAYQETQYF,TGTGCCAGCACCAGAGACAGGGCCTACCAAGAGACCCAGTACTTC,TRBJ2-5,TRBD1,.,TRBV28
CASSTQDREISGYTF,TGTGCCAGCAGTACACAGGACAGGGAAATATCTGGCTACACCTTC,TRBJ1-2,TRBD1,few,TRBV28
CASSTQGGGGGSGEQFF,TGTGCCAGCAGCACCCAAGGTGGGGGAGGCGGTAGTGGTGAGCAGTTCTTC,TRBJ2-1,.,.,TRBV7-2
CASSLRLAQSTDTQYF,TGTGCCAGCAGCCTCAGACTAGCCCAGAGCACAGATACGCAGTATTTT,TRBJ2-3,TRBD2,.,TRBV7-2
CASRAEDYGYTF,TGTGCCAGCAGGGCGGAGGACTATGGCTACACCTTC,TRBJ1-2,.,.,TRBV6-5
CASSFAGSSYEQYF,TGTGCCAGCAGCTTTGCAGGGTCCTCCTACGAGCAGTACTTC,TRBJ2-7,.,.,TRBV7-2